Listed below are T cell receptor beta chains from one sample, sequenced in a study of shared clonotypes between healthy human individuals. Only in-frame clones appear in the TCRdb table, and some are missing; sequencing was by immunoSEQ multiplex PCR. The table shows some 2.4 million clones, with 93% occurring only once. Sequenced sample: naive CD4+ T cells from PBMCs. The source is a man aged 18 to 29 in good health. Some clones in this sample may be carry-over from other donors' samples. Both conserved end residues are part of each CDR3. A D gene is named only where the DNA matches it firmly. For some rows the clone size is stated as once, few or many, or as a class when expanded; others skip it.

v_gene: TRBV7-2; abundance: NA; j_gene: TRBJ2-4; d_gene: NA; CDR3nt: TGTGCCAGCAGCTCGAGGCGGGACCTCAAAAACATTCAGTACTTC; CDR3aa: CASSSRRDLKNIQYF
v_gene: TRBV5-7; abundance: NA; j_gene: TRBJ1-2; d_gene: NA; CDR3nt: TGTGCCAGCAGCTTTCGGAGGGCAGCCGCTGGCTACACCTTC; CDR3aa: CASSFRRAAAGYTF
v_gene: TRBV6-5; abundance: NA; j_gene: TRBJ1-1; d_gene: NA; CDR3nt: TGTGCCAGCAGACCTCGGGGAAACACTGAAGCTTTCTTT; CDR3aa: CASRPRGNTEAFF
v_gene: TRBV11-2; abundance: NA; j_gene: TRBJ2-1; d_gene: NA; CDR3nt: TGTGCCAGCAGCTCACAGGTACGAGGCAATGAGCAGTTCTTC; CDR3aa: CASSSQVRGNEQFF
v_gene: TRBV6-5; abundance: NA; j_gene: TRBJ2-1; d_gene: NA; CDR3nt: TGTGCCAGCAGTTACAAGGTCGTCAGTGGGATTGAGCAGTTCTTC; CDR3aa: CASSYKVVSGIEQFF
v_gene: TRBV6-6; abundance: NA; j_gene: TRBJ2-3; d_gene: NA; CDR3nt: TGTGCCAGTACTTCTCCTGGGAGGGATACGCAGTATTTT; CDR3aa: CASTSPGRDTQYF
v_gene: TRBV28; abundance: NA; j_gene: TRBJ2-7; d_gene: NA; CDR3nt: TGTGCCAGCAGCACTGCGGGGATTCGCGACGAGCAGTACTTC; CDR3aa: CASSTAGIRDEQYF
v_gene: TRBV4-2; abundance: NA; j_gene: TRBJ2-3; d_gene: NA; CDR3nt: TGTGCCAGCAGCCAAGCTAGCCTAGGTAGCACAGATACGCAGTATTTT; CDR3aa: CASSQASLGSTDTQYF
v_gene: TRBV6-5; abundance: NA; j_gene: TRBJ2-1; d_gene: NA; CDR3nt: TGTGCCAGCAGTTACTTGGATGAGCAGTTCTTC; CDR3aa: CASSYLDEQFF
v_gene: TRBV5-4; abundance: NA; j_gene: TRBJ2-1; d_gene: NA; CDR3nt: TGTGCCAGCAGTTACCACCAGTACAATGAGCAGTTCTTC; CDR3aa: CASSYHQYNEQFF
v_gene: TRBV6-1; abundance: NA; j_gene: TRBJ2-2; d_gene: NA; CDR3nt: TGTGCCAGCAGTGAAGCGCAGGGGCTAGCGCGGGGGACCGGGGAGCTGTTTTTT; CDR3aa: CASSEAQGLARGTGELFF
v_gene: TRBV5-8; abundance: NA; j_gene: TRBJ2-3; d_gene: NA; CDR3nt: TGTGCCAGCAGCTCGGGACGGAGACAGAGAAGCACAGATACGCAGTATTTT; CDR3aa: CASSSGRRQRSTDTQYF
v_gene: TRBV5-1; abundance: once; j_gene: TRBJ1-1; d_gene: NA; CDR3nt: TGCGCCAGCAGCCTAACCCCGACACGATCCCTGAACACTGAAGCTTTCTTT; CDR3aa: CASSLTPTRSLNTEAFF
v_gene: TRBV11-1; abundance: NA; j_gene: TRBJ1-4; d_gene: TRBD1; CDR3nt: TGTGCCAGCACCCGGACAGGAACTAATGAAAAACTGTTTTTT; CDR3aa: CASTRTGTNEKLFF
v_gene: TRBV10-1; abundance: NA; j_gene: TRBJ1-2; d_gene: TRBD1; CDR3nt: TGCGCCAGCAACCGACCTTCTACGACAGGGTCCATCTATGGCTACACCTTC; CDR3aa: CASNRPSTTGSIYGYTF
v_gene: TRBV28; abundance: NA; j_gene: TRBJ1-2; d_gene: TRBD1; CDR3nt: TGTGCCAGCAGTTCCGGACAGGGAAGTTCTGGCTACACCTTC; CDR3aa: CASSSGQGSSGYTF
v_gene: TRBV9; abundance: NA; j_gene: TRBJ2-2; d_gene: TRBD2; CDR3nt: TGTGCCAGCAGCCCCCGACTAGCGGGAGGGCCGGGCACCGGGGAGCTGTTTTTT; CDR3aa: CASSPRLAGGPGTGELFF
v_gene: TRBV29-1; abundance: NA; j_gene: TRBJ1-1; d_gene: TRBD1; CDR3nt: TGCAGCGTTGACGACAGGGTCGCGCCTTCGGCTTTCTTT; CDR3aa: CSVDDRVAPSAFF
v_gene: TRBV5-1; abundance: NA; j_gene: TRBJ2-7; d_gene: NA; CDR3nt: TGCGCCAGCAGCTCCTCCTGGGGGGTGGGGTACGAGCAGTACTTC; CDR3aa: CASSSSWGVGYEQYF
v_gene: TRBV19; abundance: NA; j_gene: TRBJ1-1; d_gene: NA; CDR3nt: TGTGCCACCGGCATACCCACAGGGAACACTGAAGCTTTCTTT; CDR3aa: CATGIPTGNTEAFF
v_gene: TRBV5-1; abundance: once; j_gene: TRBJ1-2; d_gene: NA; CDR3nt: TGCGCCAGCAGCTTGGCCGGCGGGGACAACTATGGCTACACCTTC; CDR3aa: CASSLAGGDNYGYTF
v_gene: TRBV29-1; abundance: once; j_gene: TRBJ1-1; d_gene: NA; CDR3nt: TGCAGCGTTCGAGGGGGAGGGTGGAACACTGAAGCTTTCTTT; CDR3aa: CSVRGGGWNTEAFF
v_gene: TRBV29-1; abundance: NA; j_gene: TRBJ2-1; d_gene: NA; CDR3nt: TGCAGCGTAGTCCCCGCGAATGAGCAGTTCTTC; CDR3aa: CSVVPANEQFF
v_gene: TRBV28; abundance: NA; j_gene: TRBJ1-1; d_gene: TRBD1; CDR3nt: TGTGCCAGCAGTTTAGCGTCAGGGACAGCTGAAGCTTTCTTT; CDR3aa: CASSLASGTAEAFF
v_gene: TRBV27; abundance: NA; j_gene: TRBJ1-2; d_gene: TRBD1; CDR3nt: TGTGCCAGCAGTGTCCGGGACAGGGACTTCCATGGCTACACCTTC; CDR3aa: CASSVRDRDFHGYTF
v_gene: TRBV2; abundance: NA; j_gene: TRBJ1-2; d_gene: NA; CDR3nt: TGTGCCAGCAGTCTGTATGGACGGGGCAACTATGGCTACACCTTC; CDR3aa: CASSLYGRGNYGYTF
v_gene: TRBV5-4; abundance: NA; j_gene: TRBJ2-3; d_gene: NA; CDR3nt: TGTGCCAGCAGCTTGCGCAGACCTAGCACAGATACGCAGTATTTT; CDR3aa: CASSLRRPSTDTQYF
v_gene: TRBV27; abundance: NA; j_gene: TRBJ2-5; d_gene: TRBD1; CDR3nt: TGTGCCAGCAGTTCAAGTCCCGGGACAGGGGCGGTGGAGACCCAGTACTTC; CDR3aa: CASSSSPGTGAVETQYF
v_gene: TRBV9; abundance: NA; j_gene: TRBJ2-1; d_gene: TRBD2; CDR3nt: TGTGCCAGCAGCGCTAGCGGGAGCCCTACCTACAATGAGCAGTTCTTC; CDR3aa: CASSASGSPTYNEQFF
v_gene: TRBV6-6; abundance: NA; j_gene: TRBJ2-1; d_gene: TRBD2; CDR3nt: TGTGCCAGCACTAGCGGGGTTACCTACAATGAGCAGTTCTTC; CDR3aa: CASTSGVTYNEQFF